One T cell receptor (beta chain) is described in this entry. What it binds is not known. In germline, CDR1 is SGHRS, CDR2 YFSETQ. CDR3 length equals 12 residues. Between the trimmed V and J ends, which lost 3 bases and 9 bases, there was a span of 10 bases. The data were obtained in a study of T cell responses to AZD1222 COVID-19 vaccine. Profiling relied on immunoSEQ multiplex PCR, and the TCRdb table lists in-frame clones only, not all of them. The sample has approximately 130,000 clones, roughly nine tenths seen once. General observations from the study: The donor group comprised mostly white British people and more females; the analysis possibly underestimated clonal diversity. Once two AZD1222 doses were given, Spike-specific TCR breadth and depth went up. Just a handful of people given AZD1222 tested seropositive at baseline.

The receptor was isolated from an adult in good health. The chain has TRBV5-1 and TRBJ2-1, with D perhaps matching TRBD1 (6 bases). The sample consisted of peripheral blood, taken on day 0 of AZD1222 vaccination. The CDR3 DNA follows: TGCGCCAGCAGCTCAGGGGTAGGTGAGCAGTTCTTC. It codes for CASSSGVGEQFF.